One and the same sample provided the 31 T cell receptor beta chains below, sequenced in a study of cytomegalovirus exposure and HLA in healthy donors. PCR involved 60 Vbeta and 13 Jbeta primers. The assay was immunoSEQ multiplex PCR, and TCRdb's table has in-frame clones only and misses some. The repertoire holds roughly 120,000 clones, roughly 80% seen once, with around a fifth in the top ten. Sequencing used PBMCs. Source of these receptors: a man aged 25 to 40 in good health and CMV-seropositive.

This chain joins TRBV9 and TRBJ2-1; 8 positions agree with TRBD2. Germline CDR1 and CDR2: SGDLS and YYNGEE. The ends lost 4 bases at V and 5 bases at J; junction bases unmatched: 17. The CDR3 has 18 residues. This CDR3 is CASSSYYSPGGPNNEQFF. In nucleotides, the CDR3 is TGTGCCAGCAGCTCATACTACTCCCCGGGAGGGCCTAACAATGAGCAGTTCTTC.

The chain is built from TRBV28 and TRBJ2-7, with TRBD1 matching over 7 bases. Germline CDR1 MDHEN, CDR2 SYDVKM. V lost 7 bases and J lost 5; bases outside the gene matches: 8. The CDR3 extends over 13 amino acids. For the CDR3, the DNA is TGTGCCAGCACATCACCTACAGGGGACGAGCAGTACTTC. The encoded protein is CASTSPTGDEQYF.

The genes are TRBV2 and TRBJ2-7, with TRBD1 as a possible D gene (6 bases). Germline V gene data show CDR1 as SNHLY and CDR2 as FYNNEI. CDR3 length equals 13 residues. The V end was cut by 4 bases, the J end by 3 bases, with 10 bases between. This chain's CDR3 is CASSGADSYEQYF. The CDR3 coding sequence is TGTGCCAGCAGTGGAGCGGACAGCTACGAGCAGTACTTC.

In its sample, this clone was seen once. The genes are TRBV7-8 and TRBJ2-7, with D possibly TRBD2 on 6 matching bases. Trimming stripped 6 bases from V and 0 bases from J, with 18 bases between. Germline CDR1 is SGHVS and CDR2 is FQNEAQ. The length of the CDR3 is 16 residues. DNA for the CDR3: TGTGCCAGCAGTCAAGGCGGAGGGCTCCTCTCCTACGAGCAGTACGTC. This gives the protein CASSQGGGLLSYEQYV.

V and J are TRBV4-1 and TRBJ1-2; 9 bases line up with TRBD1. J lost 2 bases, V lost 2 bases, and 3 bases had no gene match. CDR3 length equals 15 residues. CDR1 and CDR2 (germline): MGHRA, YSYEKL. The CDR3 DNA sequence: TGCGCCAGCAGCCAACCGGGACAGGGAAACTATGGCTACACCTTC. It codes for CASSQPGQGNYGYTF.

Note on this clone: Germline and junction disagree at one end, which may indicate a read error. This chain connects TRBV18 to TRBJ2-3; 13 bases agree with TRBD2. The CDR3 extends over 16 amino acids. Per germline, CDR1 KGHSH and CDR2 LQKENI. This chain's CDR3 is CASSPLAGGPSDTQYF. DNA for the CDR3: TGTGCCAGCTCTCCACTAGCGGGGGGGCCGTCAGATACGCAGTATTTT.

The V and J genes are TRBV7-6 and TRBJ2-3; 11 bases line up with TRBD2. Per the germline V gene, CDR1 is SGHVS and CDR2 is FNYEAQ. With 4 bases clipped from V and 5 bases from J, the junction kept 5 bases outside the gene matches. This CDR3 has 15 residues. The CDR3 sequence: CASSSLAGGGDTQYF. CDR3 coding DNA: TGTGCCAGCAGCTCCCTAGCGGGAGGAGGAGATACGCAGTATTTT.

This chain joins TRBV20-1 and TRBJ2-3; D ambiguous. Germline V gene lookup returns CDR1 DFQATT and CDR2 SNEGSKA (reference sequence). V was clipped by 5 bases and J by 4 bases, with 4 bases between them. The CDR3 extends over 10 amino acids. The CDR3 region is CSALSDTQYF. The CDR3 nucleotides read TGCAGTGCTCTGTCAGATACGCAGTATTTT.

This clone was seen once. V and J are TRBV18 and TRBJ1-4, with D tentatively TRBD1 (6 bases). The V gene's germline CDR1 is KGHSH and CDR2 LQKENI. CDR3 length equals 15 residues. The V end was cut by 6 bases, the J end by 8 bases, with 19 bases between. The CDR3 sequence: CASSNRVVPGEKLFF. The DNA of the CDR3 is TGTGCCAGCTCTAACAGGGTCGTCCCGGGCGAAAAACTGTTTTTT.

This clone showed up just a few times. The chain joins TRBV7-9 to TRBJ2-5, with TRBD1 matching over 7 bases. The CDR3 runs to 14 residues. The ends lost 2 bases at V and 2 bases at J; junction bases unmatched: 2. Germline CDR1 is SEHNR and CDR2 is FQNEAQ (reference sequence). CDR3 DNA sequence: TGTGCCAGCAGCTTAACAGGGGAGCAAGAGACCCAGTACTTC. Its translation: CASSLTGEQETQYF. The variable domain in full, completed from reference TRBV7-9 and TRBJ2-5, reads DTGVSQNPRHKITKRGQNVTFRCDPISEHNRLYWYRQTLGQGPEFLTYFQNEAQLEKSRLLSDRFSAERPKGSFSTLEIQRTEQGDSAMYLCASSLTGEQETQYFGPGTRLLVL.

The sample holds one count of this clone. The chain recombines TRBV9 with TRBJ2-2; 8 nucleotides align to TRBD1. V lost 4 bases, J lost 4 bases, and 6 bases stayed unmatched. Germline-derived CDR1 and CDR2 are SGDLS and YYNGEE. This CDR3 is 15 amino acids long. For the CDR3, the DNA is TGTGCCAGCAGCTCCCGGACAGGGCCCACCGGGGAGCTGTTTTTT. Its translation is CASSSRTGPTGELFF.

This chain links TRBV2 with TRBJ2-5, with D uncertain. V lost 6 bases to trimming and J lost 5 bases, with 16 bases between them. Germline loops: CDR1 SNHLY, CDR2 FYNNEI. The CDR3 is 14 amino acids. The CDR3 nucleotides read TGTGCCAGCAGCCCCGAACATTTGGCTGAGACCCAGTACTTC. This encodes CASSPEHLAETQYF.

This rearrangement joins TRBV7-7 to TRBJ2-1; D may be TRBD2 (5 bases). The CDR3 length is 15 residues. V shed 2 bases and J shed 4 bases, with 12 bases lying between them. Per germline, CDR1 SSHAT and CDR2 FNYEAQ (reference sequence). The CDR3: CASSLYVSGYNEQFF. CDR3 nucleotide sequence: TGTGCCAGCAGCTTATATGTAAGCGGATACAATGAGCAGTTCTTC.

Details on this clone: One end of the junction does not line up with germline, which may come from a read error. As DNA, the CDR3 is TGTGCCACTGACCGGAGGGACGGCGGGGAGCCGTTTTTT. Translation gives CATDRRDGGEPFF. The V call is TRBV19, the J call TRBJ2-2, with D maybe TRBD2 (6 bases). CDR3 length equals 13 residues. Germline loops: CDR1 LNHDA, CDR2 SQIVND (reference sequence).

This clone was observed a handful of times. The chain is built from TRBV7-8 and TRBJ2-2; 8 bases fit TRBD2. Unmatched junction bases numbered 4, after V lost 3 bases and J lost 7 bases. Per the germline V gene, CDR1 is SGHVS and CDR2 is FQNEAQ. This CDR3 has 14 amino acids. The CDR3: CASSLLAGYGELFF. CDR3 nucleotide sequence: TGTGCCAGCAGCTTGTTAGCGGGGTACGGGGAGCTGTTTTTT.

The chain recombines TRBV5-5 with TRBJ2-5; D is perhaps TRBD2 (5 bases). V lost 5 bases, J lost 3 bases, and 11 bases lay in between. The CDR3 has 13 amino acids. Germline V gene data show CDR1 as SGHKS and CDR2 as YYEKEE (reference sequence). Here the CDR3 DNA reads TGTGCCAGCAGGCTTACTAGAGAAGAGACCCAGTACTTC. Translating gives CASRLTREETQYF.

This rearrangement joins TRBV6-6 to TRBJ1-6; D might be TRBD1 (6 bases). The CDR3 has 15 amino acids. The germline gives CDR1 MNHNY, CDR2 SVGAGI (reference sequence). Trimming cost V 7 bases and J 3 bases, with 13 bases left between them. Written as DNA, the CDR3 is TGTGCCAGCATGACAGGTATAGACTATAATTCACCCCTCCACTTT. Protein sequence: CASMTGIDYNSPLHF.

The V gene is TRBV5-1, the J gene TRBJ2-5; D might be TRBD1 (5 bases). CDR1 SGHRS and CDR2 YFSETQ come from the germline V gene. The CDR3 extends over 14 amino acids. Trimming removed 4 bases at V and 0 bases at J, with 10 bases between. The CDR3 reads CASSLDTNQETQYF. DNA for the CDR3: TGCGCCAGCAGCCTGGACACTAACCAAGAGACCCAGTACTTC.

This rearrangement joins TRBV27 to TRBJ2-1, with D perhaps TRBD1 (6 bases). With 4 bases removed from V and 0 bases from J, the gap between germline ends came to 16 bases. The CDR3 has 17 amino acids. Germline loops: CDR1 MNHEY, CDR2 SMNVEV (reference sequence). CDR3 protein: CASSSWTVQSSYNEQFF. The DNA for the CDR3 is TGTGCCAGCAGTTCCTGGACAGTCCAGAGCTCCTACAATGAGCAGTTCTTC.

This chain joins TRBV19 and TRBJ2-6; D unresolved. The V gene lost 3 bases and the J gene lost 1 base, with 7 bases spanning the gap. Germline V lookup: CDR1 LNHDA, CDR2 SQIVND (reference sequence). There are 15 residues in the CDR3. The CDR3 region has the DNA TGTGCCAGTAGTATTTTGAGGTCTGGGGCCAACGTCCTGACTTTC. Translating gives CASSILRSGANVLTF.

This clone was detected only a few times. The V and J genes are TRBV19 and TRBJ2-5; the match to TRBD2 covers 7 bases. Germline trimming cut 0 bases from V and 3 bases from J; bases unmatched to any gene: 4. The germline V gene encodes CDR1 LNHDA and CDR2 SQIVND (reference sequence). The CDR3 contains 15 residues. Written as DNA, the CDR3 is TGTGCCAGTAGTATAGACTCTAGCGGAGAAGAGACCCAGTACTTC. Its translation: CASSIDSSGEETQYF. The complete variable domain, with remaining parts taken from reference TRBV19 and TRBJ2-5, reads DGGITQSPKYLFRKEGQNVTLSCEQNLNHDAMYWYRQDPGQGLRLIYYSQIVNDFQKGDIAEGYSVSREKKESFPLTVTSAQKNPTAFYLCASSIDSSGEETQYFGPGTRLLVL.

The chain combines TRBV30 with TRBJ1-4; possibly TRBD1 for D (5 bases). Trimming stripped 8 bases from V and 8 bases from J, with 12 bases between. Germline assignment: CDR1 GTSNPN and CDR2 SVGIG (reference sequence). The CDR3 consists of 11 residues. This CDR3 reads CAGGVGEKLFF. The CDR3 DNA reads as TGTGCCGGAGGGGTGGGGGAAAAACTGTTTTTT.

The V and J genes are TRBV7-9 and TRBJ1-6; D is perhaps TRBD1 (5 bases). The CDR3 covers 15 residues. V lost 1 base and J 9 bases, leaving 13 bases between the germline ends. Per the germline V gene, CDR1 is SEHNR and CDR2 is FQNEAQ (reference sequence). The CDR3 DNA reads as TGTGCCAGCAGCTTAGGGGACTTTCGGGGTTCACCCCTCCACTTT. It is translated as CASSLGDFRGSPLHF.

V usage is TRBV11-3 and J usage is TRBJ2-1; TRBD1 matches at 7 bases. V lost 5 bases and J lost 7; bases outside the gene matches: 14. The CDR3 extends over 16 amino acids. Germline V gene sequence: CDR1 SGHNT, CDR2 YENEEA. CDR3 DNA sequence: TGTGCCAGCAGCCAGGTCGGTAGACAGGGAAAGAATGAGCAGTTCTTC. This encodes CASSQVGRQGKNEQFF. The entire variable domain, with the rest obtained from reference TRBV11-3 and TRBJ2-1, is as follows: EAGVVQSPRYKIIEKKQPVAFWCNPISGHNTLYWYLQNLGQGPELLIRYENEEAVDDSQLPKDRFSAERLKGVDSTLKIQPAELGDSAVYLCASSQVGRQGKNEQFFGPGTRLTVL.

The DNA for the CDR3 is TGCGCCAGCAGGCCCGGTAGAGCGAACACCGGGGAGCTGTTTTTT. As protein: CASRPGRANTGELFF. The V and J genes are TRBV10-2 and TRBJ2-2; D unclear. This CDR3 spans 15 amino acids. Germline V CDR1 and CDR2: WSHSY, SAAADI. V dropped 6 bases and J dropped 0 bases, with 11 bases sitting between them.

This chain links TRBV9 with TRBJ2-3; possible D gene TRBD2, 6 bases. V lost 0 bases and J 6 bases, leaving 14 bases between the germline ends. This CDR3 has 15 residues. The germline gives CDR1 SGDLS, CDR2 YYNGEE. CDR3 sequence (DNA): TGTGCCAGCAGCGTAGCTGACGGGAGAGGTGATACGCAGTATTTT. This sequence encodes CASSVADGRGDTQYF.

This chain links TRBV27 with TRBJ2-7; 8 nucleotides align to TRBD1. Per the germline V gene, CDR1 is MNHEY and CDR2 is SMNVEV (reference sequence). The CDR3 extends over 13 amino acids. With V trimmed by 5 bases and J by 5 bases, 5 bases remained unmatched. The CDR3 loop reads CASSGNRGDEQYV. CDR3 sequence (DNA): TGTGCCAGCAGTGGGAACAGGGGGGACGAGCAGTACGTC.

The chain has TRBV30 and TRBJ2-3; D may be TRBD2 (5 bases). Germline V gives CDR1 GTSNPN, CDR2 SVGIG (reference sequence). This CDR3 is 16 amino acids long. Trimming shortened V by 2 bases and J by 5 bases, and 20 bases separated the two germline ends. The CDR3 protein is CAWSRVYSKGGDTQYF. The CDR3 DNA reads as TGTGCCTGGAGTAGGGTTTACAGCAAAGGAGGAGATACGCAGTATTTT.

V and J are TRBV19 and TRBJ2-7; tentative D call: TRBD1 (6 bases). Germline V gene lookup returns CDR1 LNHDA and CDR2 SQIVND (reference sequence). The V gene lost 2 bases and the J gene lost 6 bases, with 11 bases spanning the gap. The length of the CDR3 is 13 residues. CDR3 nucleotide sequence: TGTGCCAGTAGTATAAGCCAGGGGCTCGAGCAGTACTTC. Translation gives CASSISQGLEQYF.

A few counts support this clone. The CDR3 reads CASSSPGQGPDNYGYTF. Here the CDR3 DNA reads TGTGCCAGCAGTTCTCCGGGACAGGGACCCGACAACTATGGCTACACCTTC. This chain connects TRBV28 to TRBJ1-2, with TRBD1 matching over 9 bases. CDR1 is MDHEN, CDR2 SYDVKM, per germline. The CDR3 covers 17 residues. The trim removed 4 bases at V and 2 bases at J, leaving 11 bases unmatched.

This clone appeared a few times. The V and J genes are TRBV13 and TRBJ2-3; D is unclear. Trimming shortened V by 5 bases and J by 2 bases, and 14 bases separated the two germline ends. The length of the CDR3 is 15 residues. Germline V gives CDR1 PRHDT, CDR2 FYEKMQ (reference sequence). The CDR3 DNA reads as TGTGCCAGCAGCCTGACTCCCGGATCCACAGATACGCAGTATTTT. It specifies CASSLTPGSTDTQYF.